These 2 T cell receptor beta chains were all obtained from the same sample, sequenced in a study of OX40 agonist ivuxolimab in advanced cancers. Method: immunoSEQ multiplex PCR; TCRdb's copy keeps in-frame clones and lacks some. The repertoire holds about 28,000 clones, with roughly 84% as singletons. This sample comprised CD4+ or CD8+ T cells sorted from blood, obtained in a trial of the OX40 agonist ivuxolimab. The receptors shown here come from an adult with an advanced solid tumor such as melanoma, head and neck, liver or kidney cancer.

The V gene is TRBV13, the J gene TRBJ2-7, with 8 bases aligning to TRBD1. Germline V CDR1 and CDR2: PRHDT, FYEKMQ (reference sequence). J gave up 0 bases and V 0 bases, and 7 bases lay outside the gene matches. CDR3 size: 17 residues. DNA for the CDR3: TGTGCCAGCAGCTTAGGCTTTGAGACAGGGGACTCCTACGAGCAGTACTTC. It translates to CASSLGFETGDSYEQYF.

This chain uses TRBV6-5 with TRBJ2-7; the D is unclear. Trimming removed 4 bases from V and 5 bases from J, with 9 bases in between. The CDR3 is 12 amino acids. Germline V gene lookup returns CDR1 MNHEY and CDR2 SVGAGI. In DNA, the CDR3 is TGTGCCAGCAGTTTTAACCTGGACGAGCAGTACTTC. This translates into CASSFNLDEQYF.